The TCR beta chain under discussion was sequenced for a study of Ad26.COV2.S vaccination and SARS-CoV-2 variants. Documented treatment: over 15 received Ad26.COV2.S at low or high dose, single or two shots; a few received placebo; per-sample allocation not given. All samples were drawn on day 63, counting from the first vaccine or placebo injection. A Boston donor was an adult aged 18-55 years. Generated by immunoSEQ multiplex PCR, the TCRdb table keeps only in-frame clones and is missing some. The sample shows 440,000 or so clones, around 90% of them seen only once. Between the trimmed V and J ends, which lost 2 bases and 4 bases, there was a span of 9 bases. Germline CDR1 reads SGHTA; CDR2 reads FQGTGA. The CDR3 contains 15 residues.

The V call is TRBV7-3, the J call TRBJ2-6, with a weak D call TRBD1 (6 bases). The receptor comes from a person aged 18 to 59 who received the Ad26.COV2.S COVID-19 vaccine or a placebo. The material sequenced was peripheral blood, taken in a trial of Ad26.COV2.S vaccine versus placebo. DNA for the CDR3: TGTGCCAGCAGCTTACAGGGGACAGGGGCCAACGTCCTGACTTTC. Translating gives CASSLQGTGANVLTF.